Each of the 26 T cell receptor beta chains below was sequenced from the same sample in a study of cytomegalovirus exposure and HLA in healthy donors. Researchers ran the PCR with 60 Vbeta and 13 Jbeta primers. Method: immunoSEQ multiplex PCR; TCRdb's copy keeps in-frame clones and lacks some. This sample has about 160,000 clones, with 80% to 85% found just once. Source material: PBMCs. These receptors were obtained from a woman in her late teens or twenties in good health and CMV-seronegative.

The chain uses TRBV5-4 and TRBJ2-1; TRBD2 agrees at 13 bases. V trimming: 4 bases; J trimming: 10 bases; junction bases outside the gene matches: 8. Germline V gives CDR1 SGHNT, CDR2 YYREEE (reference sequence). The CDR3 runs 15 residues. The CDR3, as DNA: TGTGCCAGCAGCCTAGGGACTAGCGGGGTTTGGGAGCAGTTCTTC. Protein sequence: CASSLGTSGVWEQFF.

This chain links TRBV5-3 with TRBJ1-1; TRBD1 is a possible D gene (6 bases). TRBV5-3 is assigned to the ORF class and has an uncertain function. This CDR3 is 14 amino acids long. V gave up 9 bases and J gave up 13 bases, with 28 bases separating them. The CDR3 loop is CANSYGRTENRGFF. The DNA of the CDR3 is TGTGCCAACTCTTACGGGCGGACAGAAAACCGGGGTTTCTTT.

V and J are TRBV2 and TRBJ2-3; 14 positions agree with TRBD2. V trimming: 6 bases; J trimming: 2 bases; junction bases outside the gene matches: 13. The CDR3 is made up of 19 amino acids. Germline CDR1 and CDR2: SNHLY and FYNNEI. The CDR3 loop reads CASRGGRTSGGIVTDTQYF. DNA of the CDR3: TGTGCCAGCAGGGGGGGACGGACTAGCGGGGGGATCGTCACAGATACGCAGTATTTT.

For this clone: At one end the junction does not follow the germline gene, possibly because of a read error. The CDR3, as DNA: TGTTCCAGCAGCTTAGGGGATGGGGGGGCCCCATTAAGGAATGAGCAGTTCTTC. It specifies CSSSLGDGGAPLRNEQFF. The chain links TRBV7-9 to TRBJ2-1, with D possibly TRBD2 on 7 matching bases. The CDR3 extends over 18 amino acids. The germline V gene encodes CDR1 SEHNR and CDR2 FQNEAQ (reference sequence).

The rearrangement uses TRBV5-1 and TRBJ2-2; 8 bases agree with TRBD1. J lost 4 bases, V lost 0 bases, and 8 bases had no gene match. Germline CDR1 SGHRS, CDR2 YFSETQ. The CDR3 is 17 amino acids. The CDR3 spells CASSLAGQGGSTGELFF. The CDR3 region has the DNA TGCGCCAGCAGCTTGGCCGGACAGGGTGGGAGCACCGGGGAGCTGTTTTTT.

V gene TRBV20-1 combines with J gene TRBJ1-2; D is undetermined. There are 11 residues in the CDR3. From germline, CDR1 is DFQATT and CDR2 SNEGSKA (reference sequence). V lost 0 bases, J lost 7 bases, and 6 bases lay in between. CDR3 amino acids: CSARDPSGYTF. The CDR3 DNA follows: TGCAGTGCTAGAGATCCCAGTGGCTACACCTTC.

The chain links TRBV2 to TRBJ1-4; D possibly corresponds to TRBD1 (6 bases). The CDR3 runs 14 residues. The V and J ends lost 7 bases and 4 bases respectively, with 13 bases between them. Germline-derived CDR1 and CDR2 are SNHLY and FYNNEI. CDR3 protein: CASTLDRSNEKLFF. CDR3 nucleotides: TGTGCCAGCACCCTCGACAGGAGTAATGAAAAACTGTTTTTT.

The rearrangement joins TRBV19 to TRBJ1-1; D is uncertain. Between the trimmed V and J ends, which lost 7 bases and 0 bases, there was a span of 15 bases. The V gene's germline CDR1 is LNHDA and CDR2 SQIVND (reference sequence). This CDR3 is built from 15 residues. DNA of the CDR3: TGTGCCAGTACTCTTCTACTAACTCTGAACACTGAAGCTTTCTTT. Encoded protein: CASTLLLTLNTEAFF. Looking up the rest from reference TRBV19 and TRBJ1-1 gives the full variable domain: DGGITQSPKYLFRKEGQNVTLSCEQNLNHDAMYWYRQDPGQGLRLIYYSQIVNDFQKGDIAEGYSVSREKKESFPLTVTSAQKNPTAFYLCASTLLLTLNTEAFFGQGTRLTVV.

The chain combines TRBV4-1 with TRBJ2-1, with 11 bases that match TRBD2. The germline CDR1 and CDR2 sequences are MGHRA and YSYEKL. CDR3 length: 17 residues. With 0 bases clipped from V and 0 bases from J, the junction kept 1 base outside the gene matches. The CDR3: CASSQEGTSGSYNEQFF. The CDR3 region has the DNA TGCGCCAGCAGCCAAGAAGGGACTAGCGGCTCCTACAATGAGCAGTTCTTC.

V and J are TRBV6-5 and TRBJ2-3, with 8 bases identical to TRBD2. Looked up from germline, CDR1 is MNHEY and CDR2 is SVGAGI. This CDR3 is built from 16 residues. The trim removed 0 bases at V and 1 base at J, leaving 3 bases unmatched. The CDR3 here is CASSYSTGGGTDTQYF. In DNA form, the CDR3 reads TGTGCCAGCAGTTACTCGACGGGGGGGGGCACAGATACGCAGTATTTT.

The J gene is TRBJ2-3, the V gene TRBV5-1, with 9 bases fitting TRBD1. V trimming: 3 bases; J trimming: 4 bases; junction bases outside the gene matches: 3. Germline loops: CDR1 SGHRS, CDR2 YFSETQ. The CDR3 length is 14 residues. CDR3 coding DNA: TGCGCCAGCAGCTCGGGACAGGGCGCAGATACGCAGTATTTT. Its protein is CASSSGQGADTQYF.

The chain recombines TRBV10-3 with TRBJ1-3, with unresolved D. CDR1 is ENHRY and CDR2 is SYGVKD in the germline V gene. Between the trimmed V and J ends, which lost 7 bases and 11 bases, there was a span of 15 bases. The CDR3 sequence is 12 residues long. CDR3 loop: CAIKKEGTAIYF. The CDR3 coding sequence is TGTGCCATCAAAAAAGAGGGAACAGCCATATATTTT.

This clone was picked up one time. This chain joins TRBV28 and TRBJ1-1; D is possibly TRBD1 (6 bases). Germline CDR1 is MDHEN and CDR2 is SYDVKM. V gave up 2 bases and J gave up 1 base, with 8 bases separating them. This CDR3 spans 14 amino acids. In DNA form, the CDR3 reads TGTGCCAGCAGTTTAGGCAGGGGGAACACTGAAGCTTTCTTT. It is translated as CASSLGRGNTEAFF.

This chain connects TRBV5-1 to TRBJ2-1; maybe TRBD1 (6 bases). From germline, CDR1 is SGHRS and CDR2 YFSETQ. The CDR3 has 15 amino acids. With 2 bases removed from V and 5 bases from J, the gap between germline ends came to 14 bases. CDR3: CASSLSGQFNNEQFF. Here the CDR3 DNA reads TGCGCCAGCAGCTTATCAGGACAGTTCAACAATGAGCAGTTCTTC.

The chain combines TRBV5-4 with TRBJ2-5; D possibly corresponds to TRBD2 (5 bases). The CDR3 extends over 14 amino acids. CDR1 is SGHNT and CDR2 is YYREEE in the germline V gene (reference sequence). The V end lost 4 bases, the J end lost 4 bases, and 14 bases lay between the germline ends. CDR3 coding DNA: TGTGCCAGCAGCCAAAGGCCGGGAACAGAGACCCAGTACTTC. Translating gives CASSQRPGTETQYF.

This clone was recorded a few times. The chain recombines TRBV5-4 with TRBJ2-3; a possible D gene is TRBD1 (6 bases). The length of the CDR3 is 15 residues. CDR1 is SGHNT, CDR2 YYREEE, per germline (reference sequence). V shed 3 bases and J shed 4 bases, with 15 bases lying between them. Here the CDR3 reads CASSYRTASPDTQYF. CDR3 nucleotides: TGTGCCAGCAGCTACCGGACAGCCAGCCCAGATACGCAGTATTTT.

The V call is TRBV5-1, the J call TRBJ1-1; D gene unclear. V lost 3 bases, J lost 4 bases, and 19 bases lay in between. Germline V gene lookup returns CDR1 SGHRS and CDR2 YFSETQ. CDR3 size: 16 residues. For the CDR3, the DNA is TGCGCCAGCAGCTACGGAGGGCTAGGGTCAGGCACTGAAGCTTTCTTT. Encoded protein: CASSYGGLGSGTEAFF.

V and J are TRBV9 and TRBJ2-1; 7 nucleotides agree with TRBD1. Trimming removed 4 bases from V and 6 bases from J; junction bases left unmatched: 13. Germline V gene sequence: CDR1 SGDLS, CDR2 YYNGEE. This CDR3 is 16 amino acids long. The CDR3, as DNA: TGTGCCAGCAGCCCGAAGGGGGCCCCACGGGCCAATGAGCAGTTCTTC. This sequence encodes CASSPKGAPRANEQFF.

The chain links TRBV6-5 to TRBJ1-3; D gene ambiguous. Trimming stripped 2 bases from V and 0 bases from J, with 11 bases between. Germline assignment: CDR1 MNHEY and CDR2 SVGAGI. The CDR3 is made up of 16 amino acids. The CDR3 coding sequence is TGTGCCAGCAGTTACACATGGGAGCTCTCTGGAAACACCATATATTTT. Encoded protein: CASSYTWELSGNTIYF.

The chain links TRBV6-5 to TRBJ1-3, with TRBD1 matching 8 bases. Looked up from germline, CDR1 is MNHEY and CDR2 is SVGAGI. The CDR3 runs to 15 residues. Trimming removed 7 bases from V and 0 bases from J; junction bases left unmatched: 5. CDR3 protein: CASIDRGLSGNTIYF. CDR3 nucleotide sequence: TGTGCCAGCATCGACAGGGGCCTCTCTGGAAACACCATATATTTT.

This clone was detected a few times. The chain's CDR3 is CASALGGTNNEQFF. The CDR3 DNA reads TGCGCCAGCGCCCTTGGAGGGACCAACAATGAGCAGTTCTTC. The chain employs TRBV5-1 and TRBJ2-1; tentative D call: TRBD2 (6 bases). Trimming removed 7 bases at V and 5 bases at J, with 16 bases between. Germline V CDR1 and CDR2: SGHRS, YFSETQ. The CDR3 has 14 amino acids.

The chain joins TRBV2 to TRBJ1-4; unclear D gene. Germline CDR1 is SNHLY and CDR2 is FYNNEI. This CDR3 comprises 11 residues. The V and J ends lost 8 bases and 9 bases respectively, with 10 bases between them. The DNA of the CDR3 is TGTGCCAGCTTAGAGGGTCAAAAACTGTTTTTT. This sequence encodes CASLEGQKLFF.

The chain recombines TRBV7-9 with TRBJ1-2; perhaps TRBD1 as D (5 bases). CDR1 is SEHNR, CDR2 FQNEAQ, per germline (reference sequence). The CDR3 loop spans 13 amino acids. V was trimmed by 7 bases and J by 4 bases, leaving 13 bases between them. The CDR3 sequence is CASNSGTGYGYTF. DNA for the CDR3: TGTGCCAGCAATAGTGGTACAGGCTATGGCTACACCTTC.

This chain links TRBV19 with TRBJ2-4; TRBD1 matches 7 bases. The CDR3 has 13 residues. Germline values: CDR1 LNHDA, CDR2 SQIVND (reference sequence). V lost 6 bases and J lost 7; bases outside the gene matches: 6. This CDR3 is CASSVRGQNIQYF. CDR3 nucleotide sequence: TGTGCCAGTAGCGTCAGGGGACAGAACATTCAGTACTTC.

V and J are TRBV7-6 and TRBJ2-4; 7 bases are a match to TRBD1. Germline-derived CDR1 and CDR2 are SGHVS and FNYEAQ. The CDR3 runs to 13 residues. With 5 bases clipped from V and 7 bases from J, the junction kept 5 bases outside the gene matches. DNA of the CDR3: TGTGCCAGCAGCGGGACAGCCGGCAACATTCAGTACTTC. This codes for CASSGTAGNIQYF.

The rearrangement uses TRBV28 and TRBJ2-7, with 7 bases fitting TRBD1. The V and J ends lost 5 bases and 5 bases, in that order; junction bases with no gene match: 12. Germline CDR1 reads MDHEN; CDR2 reads SYDVKM. The CDR3 extends over 15 amino acids. Here the CDR3 reads CASSPTENRGNEQYF. CDR3 DNA sequence: TGTGCCAGCAGTCCTACGGAGAACAGGGGCAACGAGCAGTACTTC.